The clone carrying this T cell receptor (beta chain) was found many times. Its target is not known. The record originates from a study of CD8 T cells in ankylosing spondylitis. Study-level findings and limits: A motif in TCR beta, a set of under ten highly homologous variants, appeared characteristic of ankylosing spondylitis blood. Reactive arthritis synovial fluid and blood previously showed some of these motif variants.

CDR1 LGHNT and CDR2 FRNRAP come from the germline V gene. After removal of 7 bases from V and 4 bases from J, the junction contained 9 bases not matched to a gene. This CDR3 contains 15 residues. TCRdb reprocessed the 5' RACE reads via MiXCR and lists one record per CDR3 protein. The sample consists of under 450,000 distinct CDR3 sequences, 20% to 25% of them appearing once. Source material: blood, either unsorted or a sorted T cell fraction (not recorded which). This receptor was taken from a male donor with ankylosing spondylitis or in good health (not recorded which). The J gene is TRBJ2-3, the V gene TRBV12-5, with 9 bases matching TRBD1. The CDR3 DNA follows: TGTGCTAGTGCCGTTACAGGGGGCAAAGCAGATACGCAGTATTTT. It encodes CASAVTGGKADTQYF. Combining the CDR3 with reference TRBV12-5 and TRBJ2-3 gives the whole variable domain DARVTQTPRHKVTEMGQEVTMRCQPILGHNTVFWYRQTMMQGLELLAYFRNRAPLDDSGMPKDRFSAEMPDATLATLKIQPSEPRDSAVYFCASAVTGGKADTQYFGPGTRLTVL.